Shown below are 3 T cell receptor beta chains from a single sample sequenced in a study of blood T cells in healthy people across ages. A J-beta primer mix and a sample-barcoded 5' primer were used in a second PCR of roughly 6 to 11 cycles. TCRdb re-called the 5' RACE reads through MiXCR, storing one row per CDR3 protein. Among 650,000 to 1,000,000 distinct CDR3 sequences, roughly 35% were seen once, and the ten largest hold over 10%. Sequenced input: blood. Receptor source: a man between 18 and 35 years old in good health.

This clonotype showed up just a few times. The rearrangement joins TRBV5-1 to TRBJ2-4; D is perhaps TRBD1 (6 bases). V was pared by 4 bases and J by 13 bases, with 18 bases between. The CDR3 extends over 13 amino acids. Germline V CDR1 and CDR2: SGHRS, YFSETQ. The CDR3 nucleotides are TGCGCCAGCAGCGTGGGACAAGTAGAGGAGCAGTACTTC. Protein sequence: CASSVGQVEEQYF.

The gene calls are TRBV4-2 and TRBJ1-5, with a possible D match to TRBD1 (5 bases). This CDR3 is built from 18 residues. V was shortened by 3 bases and J by 0 bases, with 18 bases between the two germline ends. CDR1 is LGHNA, CDR2 YNFKEQ, per germline. The CDR3 sequence is CASSHEISRGDSNQPQHF. For the CDR3, the DNA is TGTGCCAGCAGCCACGAAATCTCCCGGGGCGATAGCAATCAGCCCCAGCATTTT.

This sequence joins TRBV18 and TRBJ1-4; 7 bases agree with TRBD1. The CDR3 extends over 15 amino acids. V lost 6 bases to trimming and J lost 5 bases; unmatched junction nucleotides: 9. Germline loops: CDR1 KGHSH, CDR2 LQKENI. CDR3 DNA: TGTGCCAGCTCGGCTGAGGGACAGACCAATGAAAAACTGTTTTTT. It translates to CASSAEGQTNEKLFF.